This T cell receptor beta chain was identified during a study of T cell responses to AZD1222 COVID-19 vaccine. Study conclusions and caveats: The CD4 TCRs associated with vaccination extended across spike and predominated at 160-218 and 743-854.

With regard to this clone: The antigen remains undetermined.

Produced via immunoSEQ multiplex PCR; TCRdb's table is partial and in-frame only. Here the sample spans 75,000 to 100,000 clones, under 90% being singletons. This TCR was recovered from an adult in good health. The source material was peripheral blood, sampled on day 0 of AZD1222 vaccination.

As DNA, the CDR3 is TGTGCCAGCAGCCAAGATAAACACCTGGACCACGAGCAGTACTTC. It translates to CASSQDKHLDHEQYF. The chain is built from TRBV14 and TRBJ2-7, with D hard to call. Germline assignment: CDR1 SGHDN and CDR2 FVKESK. Deletions cut 0 bases from V and 5 bases from J, with 14 bases between. The CDR3 is made up of 15 amino acids.